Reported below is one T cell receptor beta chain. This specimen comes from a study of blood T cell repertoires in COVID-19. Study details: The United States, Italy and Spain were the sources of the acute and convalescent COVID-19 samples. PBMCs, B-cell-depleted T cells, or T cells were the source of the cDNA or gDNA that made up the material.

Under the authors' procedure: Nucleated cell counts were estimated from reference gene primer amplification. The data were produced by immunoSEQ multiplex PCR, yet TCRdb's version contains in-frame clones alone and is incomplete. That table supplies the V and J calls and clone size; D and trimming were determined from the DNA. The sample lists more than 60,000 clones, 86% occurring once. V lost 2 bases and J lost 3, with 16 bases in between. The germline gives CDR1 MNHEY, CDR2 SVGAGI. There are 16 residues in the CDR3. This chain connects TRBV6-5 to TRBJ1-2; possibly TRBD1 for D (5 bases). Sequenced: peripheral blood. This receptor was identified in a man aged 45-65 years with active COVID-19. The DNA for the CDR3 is TGTGCCAGCAGTTACCGTCCAGGGCATGTATACTATGGCTACACCTTC. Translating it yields CASSYRPGHVYYGYTF.